These T cell receptor beta chains were read from a single sample in a study of shared clonotypes between healthy human individuals. The protocol was immunoSEQ multiplex PCR, while the TCRdb copy is restricted to in-frame clones and leaves out a portion. The repertoire holds over 1.5 million clones, with under 99% as singletons. The sequencing sample was made of naive CD4+ T cells sorted from blood. The receptors originated from a young man in good health. The CDR3 runs from the conserved cysteine through the conserved F or W. A D gene is named only where the DNA matches it firmly. A row's size may be missing; if present it is once, few, many or a size class.

J gene: TRBJ2-6
clone size: NA
V gene: TRBV9
D gene: TRBD1
CDR3 DNA: TGTGCCAGCAGCGCGTATGGGACAGGCCTCTCTGGGGCCAACGTCCTGACTTTC
CDR3 protein: CASSAYGTGLSGANVLTF

J gene: TRBJ2-1
clone size: NA
V gene: TRBV5-4
D gene: TRBD2
CDR3 DNA: TGTGCCAGCAGCTTGGTGGCTAGCGGGAAGGGCTATGAGCAGTTCTTC
CDR3 protein: CASSLVASGKGYEQFF

J gene: TRBJ1-2
clone size: NA
V gene: TRBV28
D gene: TRBD1
CDR3 DNA: TGTGCCAGCAGCACCGGGACAGGGGGCGCCTATGGCTACACCTTC
CDR3 protein: CASSTGTGGAYGYTF

J gene: TRBJ2-1
clone size: NA
V gene: TRBV28
D gene: TRBD1
CDR3 DNA: TGTGCCAGCAGTGCTCAAACGGGACAGGGTAATGAGCAGTTCTTC
CDR3 protein: CASSAQTGQGNEQFF

J gene: TRBJ2-7
clone size: NA
V gene: TRBV7-2
D gene: TRBD1
CDR3 DNA: TGTGCCAGCAGCATAGACAGGGGTGGACTCGAGCAGTACTTC
CDR3 protein: CASSIDRGGLEQYF

J gene: TRBJ2-4
clone size: NA
V gene: TRBV28
D gene: TRBD1
CDR3 DNA: TGTGCCAGCAGCCATCTAACTGACAGGGTGGGAGCCAAAAACATTCAGTACTTC
CDR3 protein: CASSHLTDRVGAKNIQYF

J gene: TRBJ2-3
clone size: NA
V gene: TRBV28
D gene: NA
CDR3 DNA: TGTGCCAGCAGTAGGGACGGCGTTGTGAATACGCAGTATTTT
CDR3 protein: CASSRDGVVNTQYF

J gene: TRBJ2-7
clone size: NA
V gene: TRBV19
D gene: NA
CDR3 DNA: TGTGCCAGTAGTAAGAGGAGCTCCTACGAGCAGTACTTC
CDR3 protein: CASSKRSSYEQYF

J gene: TRBJ1-3
clone size: NA
V gene: TRBV11-2
D gene: NA
CDR3 DNA: TGTGCCAGCAGCTCACTTGACAGGAACTCTGGAAACACCATATATTTT
CDR3 protein: CASSSLDRNSGNTIYF

J gene: TRBJ2-3
clone size: NA
V gene: TRBV19
D gene: TRBD2
CDR3 DNA: TGTGCCAGTAGTATAACTAGCGGGCTTGTTGATACGCAGTATTTT
CDR3 protein: CASSITSGLVDTQYF

J gene: TRBJ1-4
clone size: once
V gene: TRBV7-9
D gene: TRBD1
CDR3 DNA: TGTGCCAGCAGCTTCCCCGACAGGGGGCGGTGGTCAACTAATGAAAAACTGTTTTTT
CDR3 protein: CASSFPDRGRWSTNEKLFF

J gene: TRBJ2-7
clone size: once
V gene: TRBV5-1
D gene: TRBD2
CDR3 DNA: TGCGCCAGCAGCCGGGAGGGACTAGCGGGAGGGCGGTACGAGCAGTACTTC
CDR3 protein: CASSREGLAGGRYEQYF

J gene: TRBJ2-7
clone size: NA
V gene: TRBV18
D gene: TRBD2
CDR3 DNA: TGTGCCAGCTCACCAGGGAGGGAAGCCAAAATCGGGCAGTACTTC
CDR3 protein: CASSPGREAKIGQYF

J gene: TRBJ2-1
clone size: NA
V gene: TRBV9
D gene: NA
CDR3 DNA: TGTGCCAGCAGCGTAGGGTTACGGGTAGACAATGAGCAGTTCTTC
CDR3 protein: CASSVGLRVDNEQFF

J gene: TRBJ2-1
clone size: NA
V gene: TRBV14
D gene: TRBD2
CDR3 DNA: TGTGCCAGCAGCCAAGATCTTGCGGGAGGGCGCCGGGGTGAGCAGTTCTTC
CDR3 protein: CASSQDLAGGRRGEQFF

J gene: TRBJ2-1
clone size: NA
V gene: TRBV5-1
D gene: NA
CDR3 DNA: TGCGCCAGCAGCCTACTCCCCCGGGATGAGCAGTTCTTC
CDR3 protein: CASSLLPRDEQFF

J gene: TRBJ1-3
clone size: NA
V gene: TRBV7-2
D gene: NA
CDR3 DNA: TGTGCCAGCAGCTTAGGAGGGGCATCAAACACCATATATTTT
CDR3 protein: CASSLGGASNTIYF

J gene: TRBJ2-3
clone size: NA
V gene: TRBV7-3
D gene: NA
CDR3 DNA: TGTGCCAGCAGCTCTGGCGGCACAGATACGCAGTATTTT
CDR3 protein: CASSSGGTDTQYF

J gene: TRBJ2-1
clone size: NA
V gene: TRBV9
D gene: NA
CDR3 DNA: TGTGCCAGCAGCGTAAGCGTTTCCTACAATGAGCAGTTCTTC
CDR3 protein: CASSVSVSYNEQFF

J gene: TRBJ2-1
clone size: NA
V gene: TRBV4-1
D gene: NA
CDR3 DNA: TGCGCCAGCAGCCAAGGGTCGGCTACAAGAATCCGCAATGAGCAGTTCTTC
CDR3 protein: CASSQGSATRIRNEQFF

J gene: TRBJ1-2
clone size: NA
V gene: TRBV6-5
D gene: NA
CDR3 DNA: TGTGCCAGCAGTTATAAAGGGCAGAACTATGGCTACACCTTC
CDR3 protein: CASSYKGQNYGYTF

J gene: TRBJ2-2
clone size: NA
V gene: TRBV5-1
D gene: NA
CDR3 DNA: TGCGCCAGCAGCCGCATGGATTCCGGGGAGCTGTTTTTT
CDR3 protein: CASSRMDSGELFF

J gene: TRBJ2-2
clone size: NA
V gene: TRBV7-2
D gene: NA
CDR3 DNA: TGTGCCAGCAGCTTAGCGGACCAATACGTAGCCGGGGAGCTGTTTTTT
CDR3 protein: CASSLADQYVAGELFF

J gene: TRBJ2-5
clone size: NA
V gene: TRBV5-1
D gene: TRBD1
CDR3 DNA: TGCGCCAGCAGCCCGGGACAGGATCATTTTCAAGAGACCCAGTACTTC
CDR3 protein: CASSPGQDHFQETQYF

J gene: TRBJ2-5
clone size: NA
V gene: TRBV4-3
D gene: NA
CDR3 DNA: TGCGCCAGCAGCCAAGTACTCCAAGAGACCCAGTACTTC
CDR3 protein: CASSQVLQETQYF

J gene: TRBJ2-4
clone size: NA
V gene: TRBV20-1
D gene: NA
CDR3 DNA: TGCAGTGCTGGGAACATTCAGTACTTC
CDR3 protein: CSAGNIQYF

J gene: TRBJ2-6
clone size: NA
V gene: TRBV7-2
D gene: NA
CDR3 DNA: TGTGCCAGCAGCCGTCCTGGGGCCAACGTCCTGACTTTC
CDR3 protein: CASSRPGANVLTF

J gene: TRBJ2-7
clone size: NA
V gene: TRBV5-1
D gene: NA
CDR3 DNA: TGCGCCAGCAGCTTGGCCACAGGACACTACGAGCAGTACTTC
CDR3 protein: CASSLATGHYEQYF

J gene: TRBJ1-2
clone size: NA
V gene: TRBV20-1
D gene: NA
CDR3 DNA: TGCAGTGGGACAGAAAACTATGGCTACACCTTC
CDR3 protein: CSGTENYGYTF

J gene: TRBJ2-5
clone size: NA
V gene: TRBV7-2
D gene: NA
CDR3 DNA: TGTGCCAGCAGCCCCAGGGGAGAGACCCAGTACTTC
CDR3 protein: CASSPRGETQYF

J gene: TRBJ1-2
clone size: NA
V gene: TRBV28
D gene: TRBD1
CDR3 DNA: TGTGCCAGCAGTTTAGACAGGGGATATGGCTACACCTTC
CDR3 protein: CASSLDRGYGYTF

J gene: TRBJ1-4
clone size: NA
V gene: TRBV27
D gene: NA
CDR3 DNA: TGTGCCAGCAGGAACCCCCCGGGACTTTTGTTTTTT
CDR3 protein: CASRNPPGLLFF

J gene: TRBJ2-1
clone size: NA
V gene: TRBV30
D gene: NA
CDR3 DNA: TGTGCCTGGATGGAGGGCTCCTACAATGAGCAGTTCTTC
CDR3 protein: CAWMEGSYNEQFF

J gene: TRBJ1-1
clone size: NA
V gene: TRBV11-2
D gene: NA
CDR3 DNA: TGTGCCAGCAGTTCCCGTTCGGAAACTGAAGCTTTCTTT
CDR3 protein: CASSSRSETEAFF

J gene: TRBJ2-3
clone size: once
V gene: TRBV6-1
D gene: NA
CDR3 DNA: TGTGCCAGCAAGCGGAACACAGATACGCAGTATTTT
CDR3 protein: CASKRNTDTQYF

J gene: TRBJ1-3
clone size: once
V gene: TRBV18
D gene: NA
CDR3 DNA: TGTGCCAGCTCACCACCGTCTGGAAACACCATATATTTT
CDR3 protein: CASSPPSGNTIYF